This T cell receptor (beta chain) was identified in a study of radiotherapy plus CTLA-4 blockade in lung cancer. About the study: Objective responses emerged in under 20% of patients, and around 29% attained disease control.

The repertoire was sequenced with immunoSEQ multiplex PCR; TCRdb's copy has only in-frame clones and lacks some. The sample yields around 59,000 clones, about 72% seen once. The receptor's source is a human donor with non-small cell lung cancer whose response to radiotherapy plus ipilimumab could not be evaluated. The specimen comprised peripheral blood, sampled from a patient treated with radiotherapy plus ipilimumab.

The CDR3 coding sequence is TGCGCCAGCAGCGTGACAGGGGGCTTAACTGAAGCTTTCTTT. It translates to CASSVTGGLTEAFF. V is TRBV10-2 and J is TRBJ1-1, with 10 bases lining up with TRBD1. V dropped 6 bases and J dropped 5; count of bases not matched to a gene: 6. The CDR3 is 14 residues long. Germline-derived CDR1 and CDR2 are WSHSY and SAAADI.